This T cell receptor (beta chain) was identified during a study of cytomegalovirus exposure and HLA in healthy donors. Study overall: Inside one of the first data releases sat tens of millions of unique TCRs taken from HLA-typed donors. General observations from the study: An Asian-associated ancestry cluster reportedly showed fewer N-insertions than the approximately 650-donor mean in a later analysis. Differences between HLA loci emerged in a later analysis of TCR association rates, with DRB1 most and HLA-C fewest.

In the case of this clone: Its antigen is undetermined.

There are 14 residues in the CDR3. After removal of 6 bases from V and 2 bases from J, the junction contained 6 bases not matched to a gene. The V gene's germline CDR1 is LNHDA and CDR2 SQIVND (reference sequence). The PCR contained 60 Vbeta and 13 Jbeta primers. Clones were read by immunoSEQ multiplex PCR, and TCRdb kept only the in-frame ones, dropping some. The data show approximately 100,000 clones, roughly 70% seen once. Sequencing was carried out using PBMCs. The V call is TRBV19, the J call TRBJ2-7; 8 bases fit TRBD1. This TCR was recovered from a middle-aged man in good health and CMV-seropositive. The CDR3 loop reads CASSLGQGAYEQYF. The CDR3 region has the DNA TGTGCCAGTAGCCTTGGACAGGGAGCCTACGAGCAGTACTTC.